The rows below give T cell receptor delta chains drawn from one sample of a study of gamma-delta chains in newborns, infants, children. TCRdb applied CATT to the reads for clone calling. The top ten clones hold 8.6% of a sample with about 4,000 delta-chain clones, 44% of them seen once. The input for sequencing was blood, taken at week 6. The receptors derive from a child who was a newborn, infant or young child, either healthy, febrile or measles-vaccinated (not recorded which). Each CDR3 is given with its conserved first and last residue. A D gene is named only where the DNA matches it firmly. Not every row has a clone size; where given, it reads once, few, many or a size class.

d_gene	v_gene	abundance	j_gene	CDR3aa	CDR3nt
TRDD3	TRDV2	few	TRDJ3	CACDTGGYFSWDTRQMFF	TGTGCCTGTGACACGGGGGGATACTTTTCCTGGGACACCCGACAGATGTTTTTC
TRDD3	TRAV29/DV5	-	TRDJ1	CAALLSVPSLRTAGYAPWADKLIF	TGTGCAGCGCTTCTTTCGGTACCTTCTTTGCGTACTGCGGGATACGCGCCTTGGGCCGATAAACTCATCTTT
-	TRDV1	-	TRDJ1	CALGNRPPHTGITDKLIF	TGTGCTCTTGGGAATCGGCCTCCTCACACGGGGATCACCGATAAACTCATCTTT
TRDD3	TRDV2	-	TRDJ1	CACDTVPSGHWGRKPHQGKHIF	TGTGCCTGTGACACCGTTCCCTCGGGTCACTGGGGGAGAAAACCACACCAGGGGAAACACATCTTT
TRDD3	TRDV1	medium-sized	TRDJ1	CALGEFRPQGEGIHLNDKLIF	TGTGCTCTTGGGGAATTTAGGCCCCAGGGTGAGGGGATACATCTTAACGATAAACTCATCTTT
TRDD3	TRDV2	-	TRDJ3	CACDTGGYHSSWDTRQMFF	TGTGCCTGTGACACCGGGGGATACCATAGCTCCTGGGACACCCGACAGATGTTTTTC
-	TRDV1	-	TRDJ1	CALGELRFLSLGLNDKLIF	TGTGCTCTTGGGGAACTTCGGTTTCTATCCTTAGGATTAAACGATAAACTCATCTTT
TRDD3	TRDV2	-	TRDJ1	CACDTVVMGDTPYTDKLIF	TGTGCCTGTGACACCGTTGTAATGGGGGATACCCCTTACACCGATAAACTCATCTTT
TRDD3	TRDV1	-	TRDJ1	CALGELDFLQLGDTMVHTDKLIF	TGTGCTCTTGGGGAACTAGACTTCCTACAACTGGGGGATACAATGGTACACACCGATAAACTCATCTTT
-	TRDV2	-	TRDJ1	CACVTVQLGVLYSDKLIF	TGTGCCTGTGTCACCGTTCAACTGGGAGTTCTATATAGTGATAAACTCATCTTT
TRDD3	TRDV2	few	TRDJ3	CACDILGDVSWDTRQMFF	TGTGCCTGTGACATACTGGGGGACGTCTCCTGGGACACCCGACAGATGTTTTTC
-	TRDV1	-	TRDJ1	CALGIPARSYSWGITDKLIF	TGTGCTCTTGGGATCCCAGCGCGTTCCTACTCATGGGGGATCACCGATAAACTCATCTTT
TRDD3	TRDV2	medium-sized	TRDJ2	CACDTLGGGPYLTAQLFF	TGTGCCTGTGACACACTGGGGGGGGGACCTTATTTGACAGCACAACTCTTCTTT
-	TRDV2	few	TRDJ1	CACELVSPSDTYTDKLIF	TGTGCCTGTGAACTCGTCTCGCCCTCGGATACCTACACCGATAAACTCATCTTT
TRDD3	TRDV1	-	TRDJ1	CALGELTYWGIRPYTDKLIF	TGTGCTCTTGGGGAACTAACCTACTGGGGGATACGCCCGTACACCGATAAACTCATCTTT